This entry lists 25 T cell receptor beta chains sequenced from one sample in a study of vaccination effects on CD4 cells after COVID-19. In the ViraFEST assay, antigen-specific CD4+ clonotypes were identified by expansion after peptide-pool stimulation. Subsequent to approximately 11 days of culture, CD4+ T cells were isolated. As their vaccination, participants received two doses of either BNT162b2 or mRNA-1273. The antigens of these receptors remain unknown. The table came from immunoSEQ multiplex PCR; TCRdb's copy has only in-frame clones and leaves some out. The sample includes over 50,000 clones, 73% of them seen just once. Source: CD4+ T cells from PBMCs cultured with HCoV-229E spike peptides, taken after COVID-19 vaccination. All receptors derive from a human donor who received a COVID-19 vaccine.

The chain employs TRBV7-2 and TRBJ2-3; tentatively, D is TRBD2 (6 bases). Germline CDR1 and CDR2: SGHTA and FQGNSA. V was trimmed by 9 bases and J by 2 bases, leaving 15 bases between them. The CDR3 is made up of 14 amino acids. CDR3 in DNA: TGTGCCAGACACGGCACTAGCTTCACAGATACGCAGTATTTT. Protein: CARHGTSFTDTQYF.

V and J are TRBV5-4 and TRBJ2-2; D could derive from TRBD1 or TRBD2 (5 bases each). The germline V and J ends were trimmed by 0 bases and 0 bases, with 6 bases remaining between them. CDR1 is SGHNT and CDR2 is YYREEE in the germline V gene (reference sequence). This CDR3 comprises 15 residues. The CDR3 region is CASSLGGANTGELFF. The CDR3 DNA sequence: TGTGCCAGCAGCTTGGGAGGGGCGAACACCGGGGAGCTGTTTTTT.

The chain combines TRBV13 with TRBJ2-2, with D maybe TRBD2 (6 bases). Trimming took off 2 bases at V and 6 bases at J, with 7 bases between the two ends. CDR3 size: 13 residues. Germline V gene lookup returns CDR1 PRHDT and CDR2 FYEKMQ (reference sequence). CDR3 amino acids: CASSLIAAGELFF. The CDR3 DNA reads TGTGCCAGCAGCTTAATAGCGGCCGGGGAGCTGTTTTTT. Together with reference TRBV13 and TRBJ2-2, the CDR3 gives the full variable domain: AAGVIQSPRHLIKEKRETATLKCYPIPRHDTVYWYQQGPGQDPQFLISFYEKMQSDKGSIPDRFSAQQFSDYHSELNMSSLELGDSALYFCASSLIAAGELFFGEGSRLTVL.

The chain is built from TRBV3-1 (or the pseudogene TRBV3-2) and TRBJ2-5; D is possibly TRBD1 (6 bases). CDR3 length: 16 residues. Between the trimmed V and J ends, which lost 0 bases and 4 bases, there was a span of 15 bases. Germline V gene sequence: CDR1 LGHDT, CDR2 YNNKEL (reference sequence). CDR3 bases: TGTGCCAGCAGCCAAGATAGGCAGGGGAAGAGAGAGACCCAGTACTTC. Amino acid sequence: CASSQDRQGKRETQYF.

Details on this clone: Other nucleotide sequences from this sample produce the same CDR3. The rearrangement links TRBV5-1 to TRBJ1-4; no firm D call. Germline assignment: CDR1 SGHRS and CDR2 YFSETQ. The CDR3 spans 14 residues. With 0 bases removed from V and 2 bases from J, the gap between germline ends came to 5 bases. This CDR3 reads CASSLGTTNEKLFF. The CDR3 region has the DNA TGCGCCAGCAGCTTGGGGACCACTAATGAAAAACTGTTTTTT.

This chain links TRBV11-3 with TRBJ1-1; unclear D gene. This CDR3 has 13 amino acids. CDR1 is SGHNT and CDR2 is YENEEA in the germline V gene. V lost 3 bases to trimming and J lost 1 base, with 6 bases between them. CDR3 sequence: CASSLGKNTEAFF. CDR3 in DNA: TGTGCCAGCAGCTTGGGCAAGAACACTGAAGCTTTCTTT.

The chain is built from TRBV7-2 and TRBJ2-5; TRBD2 aligns across 7 bases. Germline V gene sequence: CDR1 SGHTA, CDR2 FQGNSA. The CDR3 extends over 13 amino acids. V shed 10 bases and J 3 bases; nucleotides not matched to a gene: 8. The CDR3 coding sequence is TGTGCCACCCAAACTAGCGCGAAAGAGACCCAGTACTTC. Translating gives CATQTSAKETQYF. Based on the CDR3 plus reference TRBV7-2 and TRBJ2-5, the full variable domain is GAGVSQSPSNKVTEKGKDVELRCDPISGHTALYWYRQSLGQGLEFLIYFQGNSAPDKSGLPSDRFSAERTGGSVSTLTIQRTQQEDSAVYLCATQTSAKETQYFGPGTRLLVL.

This rearrangement joins TRBV29-1 to TRBJ1-2; TRBD1 aligns across 7 bases. J lost 9 bases, V lost 4 bases, and 8 bases had no gene match. Germline assignment: CDR1 SQVTM and CDR2 ANQGSEA. The length of the CDR3 is 12 residues. The CDR3 nucleotides read TGCAGCGTTGCCGCCCAGGGGGGACGCTACACCTTC. It codes for CSVAAQGGRYTF.

This clone was counted between two and nine times. The chain uses TRBV9 and TRBJ1-5; unclear D gene. Germline V gene lookup returns CDR1 SGDLS and CDR2 YYNGEE. Trimming took off 7 bases at V and 5 bases at J, with 7 bases between the two ends. The CDR3 is 11 residues long. CDR3 sequence: CASPGDQPQHF. The DNA for the CDR3 is TGTGCCAGCCCTGGGGATCAGCCCCAGCATTTT. Combining the CDR3 with reference TRBV9 and TRBJ1-5 gives the whole variable domain DSGVTQTPKHLITATGQRVTLRCSPRSGDLSVYWYQQSLDQGLQFLIQYYNGEERAKGNILERFSAQQFPDLHSELNLSSLELGDSALYFCASPGDQPQHFGDGTRLSIL.

This clone was seen a few times. The genes are TRBV5-6 and TRBJ1-4, with a possible D match to TRBD1 (5 bases). Looked up from germline, CDR1 is SGHDT and CDR2 is YYEEEE. The CDR3 totals 14 residues. Trimming removed 3 bases from V and 5 bases from J, with 11 bases in between. This CDR3 reads CASSSTPGNEKLFF. The CDR3 DNA sequence: TGTGCCAGCAGCTCCACCCCAGGGAATGAAAAACTGTTTTTT.

The CDR3 is CASSQVSRGDANQPQHF. The CDR3 bases are TGCGCCAGCAGCCAAGTTTCCAGGGGGGACGCCAATCAGCCCCAGCATTTT. V and J are TRBV4-1 and TRBJ1-5; 7 nucleotides align to TRBD1. The CDR3 is 17 amino acids. The germline V gene encodes CDR1 MGHRA and CDR2 YSYEKL. Trimming cost V 1 base and J 3 bases; bases outside gene matches: 9.

The rearrangement uses TRBV7-8 and TRBJ1-1, with D perhaps TRBD1 (5 bases). V was pared by 2 bases and J by 1 base, with 17 bases between. This CDR3 is built from 17 residues. The germline V gene has CDR1 SGHVS and CDR2 FQNEAQ. In DNA, the CDR3 is TGTGCCAGCAGCTTAATGGTTTTCGGGACGGGGAACACTGAAGCTTTCTTT. Its protein is CASSLMVFGTGNTEAFF.

This chain connects TRBV10-3 to TRBJ1-1; the match to TRBD1 covers 7 bases. The junction had 14 bases not matched to a gene; V was cut back by 10 bases and J by 3 bases. CDR1 and CDR2 (germline): ENHRY, SYGVKD. The CDR3 extends over 15 amino acids. CDR3 nucleotides: TGTGCCACCAACGGCCGGGACAGAGGGGACACTGAAGCTTTCTTT. This encodes CATNGRDRGDTEAFF.

This clone has only one observation. The CDR3 DNA reads TGTGCCAGCCGGGACAGGGGCTCCTACGAGCAGTACGTC. This gives the protein CASRDRGSYEQYV. V and J are TRBV6-6 and TRBJ2-7; 10 positions agree with TRBD1. The CDR3 is 13 amino acids. The trim removed 8 bases at V and 0 bases at J, leaving 1 base unmatched. Looked up from germline, CDR1 is MNHNY and CDR2 is SVGAGI (reference sequence).

This clone was picked up a small number of times. The chain joins TRBV19 to TRBJ1-5; possibly TRBD1 for D (5 bases). Germline V gene sequence: CDR1 LNHDA, CDR2 SQIVND (reference sequence). The V end lost 3 bases, the J end lost 5 bases, and 17 bases lay between the germline ends. The CDR3 is 16 residues long. The CDR3 DNA reads as TGTGCCAGTAGTATCCGGGGCTTCAGGGATCATCAGCCCCAGCATTTT. Translation gives CASSIRGFRDHQPQHF. Combining the CDR3 with reference TRBV19 and TRBJ1-5 gives the whole variable domain DGGITQSPKYLFRKEGQNVTLSCEQNLNHDAMYWYRQDPGQGLRLIYYSQIVNDFQKGDIAEGYSVSREKKESFPLTVTSAQKNPTAFYLCASSIRGFRDHQPQHFGDGTRLSIL.

V gene TRBV4-2 combines with J gene TRBJ2-4, with a tentative D call TRBD2 (5 bases). V was cut by 3 bases and J by 0 bases, with 27 bases left in between. Germline V gene data show CDR1 as LGHNA and CDR2 as YNFKEQ. The CDR3 consists of 21 residues. The CDR3 coding sequence is TGTGCCAGCAGCCACCCAAACGACCCCCAGAGCGGCGGGCTAGCCAAAAACATTCAGTACTTC. It is translated as CASSHPNDPQSGGLAKNIQYF.

This clone occurred a few times. V usage is TRBV6-1 and J usage is TRBJ1-1; no reliable D call. The CDR3 spans 16 residues. CDR1 and CDR2 (germline): MNHNS, SASEGT. With 3 bases removed from V and 1 base from J, the gap between germline ends came to 15 bases. CDR3: CASSDYLTAGNTEAFF. DNA of the CDR3: TGTGCCAGCAGTGACTACCTAACTGCGGGGAACACTGAAGCTTTCTTT.

The chain recombines TRBV5-1 with TRBJ2-1; D possibly corresponds to TRBD2 (7 bases). CDR3 length: 18 residues. CDR1 is SGHRS and CDR2 is YFSETQ in the germline V gene. Trimming took 3 bases from V and 0 from J, leaving 19 bases between them. CDR3 residues: CASSSSAGAPSSYNEQFF. The CDR3 DNA reads TGCGCCAGCAGCTCATCGGCGGGGGCACCGAGCTCCTACAATGAGCAGTTCTTC.

J is TRBJ1-1 and V is TRBV5-4, with a tentative D call TRBD1 (6 bases). Germline CDR1 is SGHNT and CDR2 is YYREEE (reference sequence). Trimming pared 1 base from V and 5 bases from J, leaving 9 bases between. This CDR3 spans 13 amino acids. CDR3: CASSLNRATEAFF. The CDR3 nucleotides read TGTGCCAGCAGCTTGAACAGGGCAACTGAAGCTTTCTTT.

This chain connects TRBV5-1 to TRBJ1-1; tentatively, D is TRBD1 (5 bases). V shed 2 bases and J shed 4 bases, with 18 bases lying between them. CDR1 SGHRS and CDR2 YFSETQ come from the germline V gene. The CDR3 runs to 16 residues. The CDR3 loop reads CASSFGGGFVVTEAFF. The CDR3 region has the DNA TGCGCCAGCAGCTTTGGGGGGGGTTTCGTGGTCACTGAAGCTTTCTTT.

This clone was observed a handful of times. The chain combines TRBV12-5 with TRBJ1-1; 10 bases map to TRBD1. Germline V gene data show CDR1 as LGHNT and CDR2 as FRNRAP. The ends lost 2 bases at V and 5 bases at J; junction bases unmatched: 2. This CDR3 has 14 residues. The CDR3 protein is CASGLRTGGTEAFF. The CDR3 coding sequence is TGTGCTAGTGGTTTGAGGACAGGGGGAACTGAAGCTTTCTTT.

The V gene is TRBV10-1, the J gene TRBJ2-3; 9 nucleotides line up with TRBD2. The CDR3 totals 14 residues. The J segment lost 5 bases and the V segment lost 4 bases, leaving 4 bases of the junction unmatched. Germline CDR1 and CDR2: WNHNN and SYGVQD (reference sequence). The chain's CDR3 is CASSVSGGKDTQYF. In nucleotides, the CDR3 is TGCGCCAGCAGTGTAAGCGGGGGGAAAGATACGCAGTATTTT.

This rearrangement joins TRBV24-1 to TRBJ1-2; 8 bases align to TRBD1. From germline, CDR1 is KGHDR and CDR2 SFDVKD. V dropped 2 bases and J dropped 6; count of bases not matched to a gene: 4. The CDR3 totals 14 residues. In DNA form, the CDR3 reads TGTGCCACCAGTGATTGGACAGGGAAGGATGGCTACACCTTC. The encoded protein is CATSDWTGKDGYTF.

This chain uses TRBV6-2 or TRBV6-3 with TRBJ2-7; 7 bases match TRBD1. Germline V lookup: CDR1 MNHEY, CDR2 SVGEGT. The CDR3 has 14 amino acids. V was pared by 0 bases and J by 1 base, with 0 bases of the junction left unmatched. CDR3 sequence: CASSYSGQSYEQYV. For the CDR3, the DNA is TGTGCCAGCAGTTACTCGGGACAGTCCTACGAGCAGTACGTC.

This clone was observed once. The rearrangement joins TRBV30 to TRBJ1-2; maybe TRBD1 (6 bases). With 2 bases removed from V and 2 bases from J, the gap between germline ends came to 15 bases. The germline V gene has CDR1 GTSNPN and CDR2 SVGIG (reference sequence). The CDR3 runs to 15 residues. The CDR3 protein is CAWSITGGPNYGYTF. CDR3 DNA sequence: TGTGCCTGGAGTATAACGGGGGGGCCAAACTATGGCTACACCTTC.